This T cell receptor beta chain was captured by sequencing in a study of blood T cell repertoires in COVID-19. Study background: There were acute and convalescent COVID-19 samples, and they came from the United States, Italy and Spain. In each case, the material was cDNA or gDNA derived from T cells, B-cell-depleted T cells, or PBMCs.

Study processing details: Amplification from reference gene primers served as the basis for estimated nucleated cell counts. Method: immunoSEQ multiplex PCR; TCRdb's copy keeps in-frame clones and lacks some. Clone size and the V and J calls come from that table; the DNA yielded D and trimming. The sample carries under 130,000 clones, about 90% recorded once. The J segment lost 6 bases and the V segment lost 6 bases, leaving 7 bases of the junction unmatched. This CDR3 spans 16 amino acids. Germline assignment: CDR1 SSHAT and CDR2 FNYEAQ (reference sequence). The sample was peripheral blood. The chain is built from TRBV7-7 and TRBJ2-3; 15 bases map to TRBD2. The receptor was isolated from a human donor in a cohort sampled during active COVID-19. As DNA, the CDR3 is TGTGCCAGCAGTTCCGGACTAGCGGGGGGGCAGGATACGCAGTATTTT. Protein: CASSSGLAGGQDTQYF.